The 18 T cell receptor beta chains below were found in one sample sequenced in a study of blood T cell repertoires in COVID-19. Clones were sequenced by immunoSEQ multiplex PCR, and TCRdb holds only the in-frame ones, with some missing. Here the sample spans approximately 280,000 clones, approximately 85% being singletons. The sample consisted of peripheral blood. The source of these receptors is a woman aged 70 to 79 with acute or convalescent COVID-19.

The chain joins TRBV19 to TRBJ2-2; 10 nucleotides agree with TRBD2. Germline CDR1 reads LNHDA; CDR2 reads SQIVND (reference sequence). The CDR3 spans 14 residues. J gave up 4 bases and V 9 bases, and 5 bases lay outside the gene matches. The CDR3 loop reads CASTSGAFTGELFF. The CDR3 DNA sequence: TGTGCCAGCACTAGCGGGGCGTTCACCGGGGAGCTGTTTTTT.

This chain connects TRBV11-2 to TRBJ1-2; TRBD1 aligns across 9 bases. This CDR3 has 15 residues. J gave up 8 bases and V 6 bases, and 13 bases lay outside the gene matches. The germline V gene has CDR1 SGHAT and CDR2 FQNNGV. This CDR3 reads CASSRTSGTGIGYTF. In DNA form, the CDR3 reads TGTGCCAGCAGTCGAACCTCCGGGACAGGGATCGGCTACACCTTC. Together with reference TRBV11-2 and TRBJ1-2, the CDR3 gives the full variable domain: EAGVAQSPRYKIIEKRQSVAFWCNPISGHATLYWYQQILGQGPKLLIQFQNNGVVDDSQLPKDRFSAERLKGVDSTLKIQPAKLEDSAVYLCASSRTSGTGIGYTFGSGTRLTVV.

The chain employs TRBV3-1 (or the pseudogene TRBV3-2) and TRBJ2-5; D may be TRBD1 (6 bases). V was pared by 10 bases and J by 4 bases, with 16 bases between. The CDR3 has 13 amino acids. Germline CDR1 reads LGHDT; CDR2 reads YNNKEL (reference sequence). Written as DNA, the CDR3 is TGTGCCACCGGACAGTTAGGAGTAGAGACCCAGTACTTC. Protein sequence: CATGQLGVETQYF.

This clone was recorded only once. The rearrangement uses TRBV12-5 and TRBJ1-5, with no clear D. This CDR3 contains 12 residues. Trimming took 6 bases from V and 0 from J, leaving 3 bases between them. The germline CDR1 and CDR2 sequences are LGHNT and FRNRAP. The CDR3 protein is CASGYSNQPQHF. The CDR3, as DNA: TGTGCTAGTGGGTATAGCAATCAGCCCCAGCATTTT.

The chain has TRBV29-1 and TRBJ2-7; D is ambiguous. The germline V gene encodes CDR1 SQVTM and CDR2 ANQGSEA. Between the trimmed V and J ends, which lost 7 bases and 1 base, there was a span of 11 bases. CDR3 length: 12 residues. The DNA for the CDR3 is TGCAGCGCGGCAGGAACGTCCTACGAGCAGTACTTC. It yields the protein CSAAGTSYEQYF.

The rearrangement links TRBV11-2 to TRBJ2-2; maybe TRBD1 (6 bases). The germline V gene encodes CDR1 SGHAT and CDR2 FQNNGV. The V and J ends lost 4 bases and 7 bases respectively, with 22 bases between them. The CDR3 contains 17 residues. This CDR3 reads CASSSRTSGTSIGELFF. CDR3 DNA: TGTGCCAGCAGCTCTCGAACCTCCGGGACATCTATCGGGGAGCTGTTTTTT.

The CDR3 sequence: CASPLIAGTDTQYF. The CDR3 region has the DNA TGTGCAAGTCCCCTTATAGCTGGAACAGATACGCAGTATTTT. The V call is TRBV12-2, the J call TRBJ2-3; the listed D gene, TRBD2, was not tested against the DNA. TRBV12-2 is noted as a pseudogene. The CDR3 spans 14 residues.

The gene calls are TRBV7-2 and TRBJ1-3; TRBD1 agrees at 7 bases. The CDR3 length is 14 residues. The germline gives CDR1 SGHTA, CDR2 FQGNSA. After removal of 8 bases from V and 5 bases from J, the junction contained 9 bases not matched to a gene. The CDR3 region is CASGPTGARNTIYF. As DNA, the CDR3 is TGTGCCAGCGGACCAACAGGGGCGAGAAACACCATATATTTT.

With respect to this clone: Other DNA sequences in the same sample also yield this CDR3. The gene calls are TRBV18 and TRBJ2-5, with D perhaps TRBD1 (5 bases). Trimming took 1 base from V and 5 from J, leaving 5 bases between them. Germline V gene lookup returns CDR1 KGHSH and CDR2 LQKENI. This CDR3 is built from 12 residues. The CDR3 nucleotides are TGTGCCAGCTCACCACAGGGGGAGACCCAGTACTTC. Residues: CASSPQGETQYF.

This clone showed up just a few times. This chain joins TRBV4-1 and TRBJ1-5, with D unclear. V was shortened by 0 bases and J by 3 bases, with 9 bases between the two germline ends. Germline values: CDR1 MGHRA, CDR2 YSYEKL. CDR3 length: 15 residues. The CDR3 DNA sequence: TGCGCCAGCAGCCAAGATGGGCGGGACAATCAGCCCCAGCATTTT. Protein product: CASSQDGRDNQPQHF.

The rearrangement links TRBV5-1 to TRBJ2-1, with a tentative D call TRBD1 (6 bases). V was pared by 4 bases and J by 7 bases, with 12 bases between. Germline lookup yields CDR1 SGHRS and CDR2 YFSETQ. CDR3 length equals 13 residues. The CDR3 DNA follows: TGCGCCAGCAGCCACTCAAGGGGGAATGAGCAGTTCTTC. This encodes CASSHSRGNEQFF.

The chain joins TRBV14 to TRBJ1-1, with 7 nucleotides matching TRBD1. The CDR3 sequence is 16 residues long. Germline V gives CDR1 SGHDN, CDR2 FVKESK. With V trimmed by 4 bases and J by 1 base, 9 bases remained unmatched. CDR3 in DNA: TGTGCCAGCAGCCTCTGGACAGGCGCTCAGAACACTGAAGCTTTCTTT. This codes for CASSLWTGAQNTEAFF.

The rearrangement links TRBV12-3 or TRBV12-4 to TRBJ2-3; D gene uncertain. CDR3 size: 11 residues. Trimming removed 6 bases at V and 4 bases at J, with 5 bases between. The CDR3 protein is CASSRADTQYF. The CDR3 bases are TGTGCCAGCAGCCGTGCAGATACGCAGTATTTT.

V usage is TRBV5-1 and J usage is TRBJ2-5; a weak D match, TRBD2 (6 bases). V dropped 0 bases and J dropped 5 bases, with 17 bases sitting between them. Germline V gene lookup returns CDR1 SGHRS and CDR2 YFSETQ. CDR3 length equals 16 residues. CDR3 region: CASSLVGGLEWETQYF. The CDR3 bases are TGCGCCAGCAGCTTGGTCGGGGGTTTGGAATGGGAGACCCAGTACTTC.

V usage is TRBV18 and J usage is TRBJ2-7, with TRBD1 as a possible D gene (6 bases). The V and J ends lost 5 bases and 4 bases respectively, with 21 bases between them. Germline V CDR1 and CDR2: KGHSH, LQKENI. This CDR3 is built from 16 residues. CDR3 residues: CASSTRPQGRGYEQYF. In DNA form, the CDR3 reads TGTGCCAGCTCAACACGCCCACAGGGTAGGGGGTACGAGCAGTACTTC.

The rearrangement uses TRBV6-4 and TRBJ2-1, with 13 bases matching TRBD2. The CDR3 spans 15 residues. Germline trimming cut 2 bases from V and 8 bases from J; bases unmatched to any gene: 3. The germline gives CDR1 MRHNA, CDR2 SNTAGT. The DNA for the CDR3 is TGTGCCAGCAGTGACACTAGCGGGGGGGCCGATGAGCAGTTCTTC. Its translation is CASSDTSGGADEQFF.

This clone was picked up a small number of times. The gene calls are TRBV19 and TRBJ2-5; 9 nucleotides line up with TRBD2. V was pared by 3 bases and J by 5 bases, with 7 bases of the junction left unmatched. This CDR3 has 15 amino acids. Germline values: CDR1 LNHDA, CDR2 SQIVND (reference sequence). The CDR3 loop reads CASSMGRGGSETQYF. The DNA for the CDR3 is TGTGCCAGTAGTATGGGGCGGGGGGGCAGCGAGACCCAGTACTTC.

The chain recombines TRBV6-6 with TRBJ1-6; possibly TRBD1 for D (6 bases). The CDR3 spans 13 residues. Germline loops: CDR1 MNHNY, CDR2 SVGAGI (reference sequence). Trimming took 6 bases from V and 14 from J, leaving 17 bases between them. The CDR3: CASSHLQGATLHF. CDR3 sequence (DNA): TGTGCCAGCAGCCACCTACAGGGTGCCACCCTCCACTTT.